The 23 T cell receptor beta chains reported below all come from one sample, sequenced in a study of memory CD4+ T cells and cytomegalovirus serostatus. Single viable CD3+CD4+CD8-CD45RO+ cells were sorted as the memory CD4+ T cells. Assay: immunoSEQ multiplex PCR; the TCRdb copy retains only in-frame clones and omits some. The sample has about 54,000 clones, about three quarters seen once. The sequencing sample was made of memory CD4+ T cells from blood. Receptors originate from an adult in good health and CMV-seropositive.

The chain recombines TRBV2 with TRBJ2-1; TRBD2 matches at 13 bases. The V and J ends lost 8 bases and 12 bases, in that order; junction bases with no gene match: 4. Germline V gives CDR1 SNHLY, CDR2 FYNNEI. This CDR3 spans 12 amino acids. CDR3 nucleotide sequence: TGTGCCAGCCCGGGACTAGCGGGAATGCAGTTCTTC. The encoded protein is CASPGLAGMQFF.

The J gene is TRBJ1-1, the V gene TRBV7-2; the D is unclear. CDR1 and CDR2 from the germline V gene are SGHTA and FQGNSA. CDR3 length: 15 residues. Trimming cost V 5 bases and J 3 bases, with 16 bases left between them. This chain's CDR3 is CASSPAPGKDTEAFF. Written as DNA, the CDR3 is TGTGCCAGCAGCCCGGCCCCGGGAAAGGACACTGAAGCTTTCTTT.

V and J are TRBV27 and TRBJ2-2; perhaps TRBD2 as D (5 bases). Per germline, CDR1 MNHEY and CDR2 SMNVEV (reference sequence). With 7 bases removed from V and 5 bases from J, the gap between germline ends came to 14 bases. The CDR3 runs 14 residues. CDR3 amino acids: CASTEALSTGELFF. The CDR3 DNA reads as TGTGCCAGCACGGAGGCTCTATCGACCGGGGAGCTGTTTTTT.

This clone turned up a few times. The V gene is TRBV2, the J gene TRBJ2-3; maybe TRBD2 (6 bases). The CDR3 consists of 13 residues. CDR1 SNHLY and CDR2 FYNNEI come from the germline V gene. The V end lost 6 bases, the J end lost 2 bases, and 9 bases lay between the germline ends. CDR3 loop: CASSVDYTDTQYF. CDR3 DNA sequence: TGTGCCAGCAGCGTGGACTACACAGATACGCAGTATTTT.

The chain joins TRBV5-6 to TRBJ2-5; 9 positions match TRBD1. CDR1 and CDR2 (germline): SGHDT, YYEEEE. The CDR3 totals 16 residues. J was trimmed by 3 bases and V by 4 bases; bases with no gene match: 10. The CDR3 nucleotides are TGTGCCAGCAGCGGGACAGGGAGGGGGTATGAAGAGACCCAGTACTTC. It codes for CASSGTGRGYEETQYF.

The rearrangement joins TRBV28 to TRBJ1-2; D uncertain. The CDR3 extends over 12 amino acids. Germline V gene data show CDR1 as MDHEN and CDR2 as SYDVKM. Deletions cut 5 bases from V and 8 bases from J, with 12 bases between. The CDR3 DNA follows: TGTGCCAGCAGTCGGGGTAATCAGGGCTACACCTTC. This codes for CASSRGNQGYTF.

CDR3 DNA sequence: TGTGCCAGCAACGACAGGGTATCGAATGAAGCTTTCTTT. Translation gives CASNDRVSNEAFF. The gene calls are TRBV27 and TRBJ1-1; 7 bases match TRBD1. Looked up from germline, CDR1 is MNHEY and CDR2 is SMNVEV (reference sequence). CDR3 length: 13 amino acids. Trimming took 7 bases from V and 7 from J; bases not matched to a gene: 9.

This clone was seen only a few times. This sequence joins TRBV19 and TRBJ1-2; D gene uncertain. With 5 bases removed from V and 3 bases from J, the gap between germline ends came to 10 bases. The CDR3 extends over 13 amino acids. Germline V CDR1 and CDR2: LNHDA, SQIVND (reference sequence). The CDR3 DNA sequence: TGTGCCAGTAGTGTGGACTTAGACTATGGCTACACCTTC. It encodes CASSVDLDYGYTF.

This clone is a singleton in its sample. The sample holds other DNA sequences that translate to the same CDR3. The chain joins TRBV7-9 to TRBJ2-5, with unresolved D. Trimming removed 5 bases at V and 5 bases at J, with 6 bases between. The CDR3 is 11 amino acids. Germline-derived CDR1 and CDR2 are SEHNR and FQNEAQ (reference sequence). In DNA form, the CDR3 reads TGTGCCAGCAGCAGTGGGGAGACCCAGTACTTC. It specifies CASSSGETQYF.

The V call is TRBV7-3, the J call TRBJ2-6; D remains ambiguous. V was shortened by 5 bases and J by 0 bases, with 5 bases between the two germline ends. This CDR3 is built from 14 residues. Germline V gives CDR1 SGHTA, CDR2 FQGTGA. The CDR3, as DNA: TGTGCCAGCAGCATTAGCTCTGGGGCCAACGTCCTGACTTTC. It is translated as CASSISSGANVLTF.

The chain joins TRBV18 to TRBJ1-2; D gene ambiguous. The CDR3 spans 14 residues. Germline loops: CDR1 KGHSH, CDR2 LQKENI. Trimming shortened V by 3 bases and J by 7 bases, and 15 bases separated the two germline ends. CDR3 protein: CASSPPDASRGYTF. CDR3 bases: TGTGCCAGCTCACCCCCGGACGCCTCGCGTGGCTACACCTTC.

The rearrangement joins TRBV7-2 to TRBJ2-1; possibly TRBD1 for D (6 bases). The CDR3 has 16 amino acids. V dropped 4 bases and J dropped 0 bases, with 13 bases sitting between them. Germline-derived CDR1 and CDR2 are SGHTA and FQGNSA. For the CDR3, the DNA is TGTGCCAGCAGCTCAAGGGGGTCTAGCTCCTACAATGAGCAGTTCTTC. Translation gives CASSSRGSSSYNEQFF.

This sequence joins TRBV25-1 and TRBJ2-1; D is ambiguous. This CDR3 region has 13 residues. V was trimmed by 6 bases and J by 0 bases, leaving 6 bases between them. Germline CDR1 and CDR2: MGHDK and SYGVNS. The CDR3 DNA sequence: TGTGCCAGCAGGCTAAGCTCCTACAATGAGCAGTTCTTC. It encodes CASRLSSYNEQFF.

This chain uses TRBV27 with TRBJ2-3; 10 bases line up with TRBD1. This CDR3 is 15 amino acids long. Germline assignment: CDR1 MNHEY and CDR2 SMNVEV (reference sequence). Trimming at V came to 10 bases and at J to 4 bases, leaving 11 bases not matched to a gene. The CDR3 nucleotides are TGTGCCACCAATACGGGACAGGGGAACGCAGATACGCAGTATTTT. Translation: CATNTGQGNADTQYF.

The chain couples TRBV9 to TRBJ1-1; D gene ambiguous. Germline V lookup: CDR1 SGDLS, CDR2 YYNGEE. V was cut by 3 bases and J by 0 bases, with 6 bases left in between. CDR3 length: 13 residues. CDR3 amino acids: CASSAQMNTEAFF. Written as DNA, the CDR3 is TGTGCCAGCAGCGCCCAGATGAACACTGAAGCTTTCTTT.

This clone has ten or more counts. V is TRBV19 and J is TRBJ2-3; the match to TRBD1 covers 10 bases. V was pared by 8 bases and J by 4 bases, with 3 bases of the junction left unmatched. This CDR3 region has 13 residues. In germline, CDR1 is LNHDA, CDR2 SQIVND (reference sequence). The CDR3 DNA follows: TGTGCCAGTCGGGACAGGGGATCAGATACGCAGTATTTT. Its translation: CASRDRGSDTQYF.

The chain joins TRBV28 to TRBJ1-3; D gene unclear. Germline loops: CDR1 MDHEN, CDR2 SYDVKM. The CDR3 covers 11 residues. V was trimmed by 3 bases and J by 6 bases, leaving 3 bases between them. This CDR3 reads CASSLSNTIYF. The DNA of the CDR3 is TGTGCCAGCAGTTTGTCAAACACCATATATTTT.

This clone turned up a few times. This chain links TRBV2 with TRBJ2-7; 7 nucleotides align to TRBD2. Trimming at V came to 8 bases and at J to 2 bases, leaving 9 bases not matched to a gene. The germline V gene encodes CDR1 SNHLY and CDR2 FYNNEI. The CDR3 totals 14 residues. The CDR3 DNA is TGTGCCAGCGGGGGGGTGCAGGGCCCCTACGAGCAGTACTTC. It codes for CASGGVQGPYEQYF.

As DNA, the CDR3 is TGTGCCAGCAGAGAGTCGGGGGGGGCCTACGAGCAGTACGTC. Translation: CASRESGGAYEQYV. The genes are TRBV6-5 and TRBJ2-7, with 8 bases lining up with TRBD2. The germline CDR1 and CDR2 sequences are MNHEY and SVGAGI. This CDR3 has 14 residues. With V trimmed by 6 bases and J by 2 bases, 6 bases remained unmatched.

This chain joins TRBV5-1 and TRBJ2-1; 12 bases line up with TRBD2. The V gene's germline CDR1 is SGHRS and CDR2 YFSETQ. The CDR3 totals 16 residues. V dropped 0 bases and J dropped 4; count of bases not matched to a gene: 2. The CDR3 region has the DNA TGCGCCAGCAGCTTGGTTCTAGCGGGAGGGTACAATGAGCAGTTCTTC. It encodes CASSLVLAGGYNEQFF.

The CDR3 sequence is CASNGGYTDTQYF. The CDR3 region has the DNA TGTGCCAGTAATGGGGGGTACACAGATACGCAGTATTTT. This chain joins TRBV2 and TRBJ2-3; tentative D call: TRBD2 (6 bases). CDR1 is SNHLY and CDR2 is FYNNEI in the germline V gene. The length of the CDR3 is 13 residues. The V end lost 9 bases, the J end lost 2 bases, and 12 bases lay between the germline ends.

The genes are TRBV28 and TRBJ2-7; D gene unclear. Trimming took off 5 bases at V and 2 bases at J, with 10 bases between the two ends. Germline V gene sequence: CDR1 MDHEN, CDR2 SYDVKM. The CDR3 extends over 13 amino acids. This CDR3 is CASSRGGTYEQYV. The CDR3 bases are TGTGCCAGCAGTCGCGGCGGAACCTACGAGCAGTACGTC.

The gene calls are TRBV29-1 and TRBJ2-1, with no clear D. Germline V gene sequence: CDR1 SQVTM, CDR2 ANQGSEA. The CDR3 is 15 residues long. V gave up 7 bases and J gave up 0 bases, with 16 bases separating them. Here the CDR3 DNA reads TGCAGCGCGCGCGGCGACTTGAGCTCCTACAATGAGCAGTTCTTC. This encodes CSARGDLSSYNEQFF.